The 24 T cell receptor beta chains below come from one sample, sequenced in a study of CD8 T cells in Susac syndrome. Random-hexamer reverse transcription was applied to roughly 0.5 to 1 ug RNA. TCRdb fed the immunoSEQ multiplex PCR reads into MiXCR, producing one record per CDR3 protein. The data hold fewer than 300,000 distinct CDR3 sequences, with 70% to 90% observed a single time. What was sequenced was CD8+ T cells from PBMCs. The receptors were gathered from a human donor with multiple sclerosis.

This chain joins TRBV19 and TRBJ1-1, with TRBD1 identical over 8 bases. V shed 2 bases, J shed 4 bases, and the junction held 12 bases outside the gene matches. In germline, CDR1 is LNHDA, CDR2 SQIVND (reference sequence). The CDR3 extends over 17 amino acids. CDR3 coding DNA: TGTGCCAGTAGTATATCGGACAGGGCGGGGGAGAGCACTGAAGCTTTCTTT. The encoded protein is CASSISDRAGESTEAFF.

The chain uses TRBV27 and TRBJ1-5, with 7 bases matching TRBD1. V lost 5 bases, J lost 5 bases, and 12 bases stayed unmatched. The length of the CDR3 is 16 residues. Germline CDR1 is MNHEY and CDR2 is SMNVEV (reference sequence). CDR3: CASSTNRGGVDQPQHF. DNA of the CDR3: TGTGCCAGCAGTACAAACAGGGGTGGAGTCGATCAGCCCCAGCATTTT.

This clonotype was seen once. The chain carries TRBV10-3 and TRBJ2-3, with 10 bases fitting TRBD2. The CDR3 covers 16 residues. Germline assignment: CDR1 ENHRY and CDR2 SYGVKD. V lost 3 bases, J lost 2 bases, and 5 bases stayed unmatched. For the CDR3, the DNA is TGTGCCATCAGTGATGGACTAGCGGAGACCACAGATACGCAGTATTTT. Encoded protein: CAISDGLAETTDTQYF.

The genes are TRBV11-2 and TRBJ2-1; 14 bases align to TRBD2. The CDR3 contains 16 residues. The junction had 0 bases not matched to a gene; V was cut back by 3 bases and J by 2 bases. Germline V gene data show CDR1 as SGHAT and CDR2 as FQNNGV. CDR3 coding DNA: TGTGCCAGCAGCTTGGGACTAGCGGGAGCCTACAATGAGCAGTTCTTC. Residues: CASSLGLAGAYNEQFF.

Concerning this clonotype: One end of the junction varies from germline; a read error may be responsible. This CDR3 reads CASSIAVANEQFF. In DNA form, the CDR3 reads TGTGCCAGCAGTATAGCGGTAGCCAATGAGCAGTTCTTC. The J gene is TRBJ2-1, the V gene TRBV12-3 or TRBV12-4, with a tentative D call TRBD2 (6 bases). This CDR3 has 13 residues.

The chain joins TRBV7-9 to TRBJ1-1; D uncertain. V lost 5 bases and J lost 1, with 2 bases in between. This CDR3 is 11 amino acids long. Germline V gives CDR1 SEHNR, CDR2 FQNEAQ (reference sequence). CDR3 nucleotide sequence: TGTGCCAGCAGCCAGAACACTGAAGCTTTCTTT. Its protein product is CASSQNTEAFF.

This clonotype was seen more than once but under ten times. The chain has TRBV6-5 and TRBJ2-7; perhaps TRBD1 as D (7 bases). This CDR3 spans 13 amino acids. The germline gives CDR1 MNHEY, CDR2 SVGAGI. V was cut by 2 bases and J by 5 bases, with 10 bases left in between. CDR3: CASSYDREDEQYF. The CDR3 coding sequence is TGTGCCAGCAGTTACGACAGGGAGGACGAGCAGTACTTC.

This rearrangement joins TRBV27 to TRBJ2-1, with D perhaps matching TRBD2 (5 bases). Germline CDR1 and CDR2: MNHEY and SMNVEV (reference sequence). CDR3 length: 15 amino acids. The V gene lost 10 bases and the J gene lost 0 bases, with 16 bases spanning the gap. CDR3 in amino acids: CATQRVAPSYNEQFF. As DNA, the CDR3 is TGTGCCACCCAGAGGGTAGCGCCCTCCTACAATGAGCAGTTCTTC.

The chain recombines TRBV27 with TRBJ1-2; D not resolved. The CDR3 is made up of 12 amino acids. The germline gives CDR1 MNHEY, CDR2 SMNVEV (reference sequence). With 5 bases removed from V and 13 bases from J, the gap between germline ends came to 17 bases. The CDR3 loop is CASSASGRTSTF. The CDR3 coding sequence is TGTGCCAGCAGTGCCTCCGGGAGGACGAGCACCTTC.

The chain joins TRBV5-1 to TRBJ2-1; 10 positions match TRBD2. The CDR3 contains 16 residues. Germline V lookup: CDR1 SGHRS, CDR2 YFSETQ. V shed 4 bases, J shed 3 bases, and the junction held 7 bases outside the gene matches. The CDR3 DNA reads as TGCGCCAGCAGCCTAGCGGGAGTTAACAGCTACAATGAGCAGTTCTTC. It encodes CASSLAGVNSYNEQFF.

The CDR3 here is CAPGAEQFF. CDR3 nucleotide sequence: TGCGCGCCCGGGGCTGAGCAGTTCTTC. This chain uses TRBV5-1 with TRBJ2-1, with D perhaps matching TRBD1 or TRBD2 (5 bases each). The CDR3 spans 9 residues. Germline V gene lookup returns CDR1 SGHRS and CDR2 YFSETQ. The full variable domain, its missing parts supplied by reference TRBV5-1 and TRBJ2-1, is KAGVTQTPRYLIKTRGQQVTLSCSPISGHRSVSWYQQTPGQGLQFLFEYFSETQRNKGNFPGRFSGRQFSNSRSEMNVSTLELGDSALYLCAPGAEQFFGPGTRLTVL.

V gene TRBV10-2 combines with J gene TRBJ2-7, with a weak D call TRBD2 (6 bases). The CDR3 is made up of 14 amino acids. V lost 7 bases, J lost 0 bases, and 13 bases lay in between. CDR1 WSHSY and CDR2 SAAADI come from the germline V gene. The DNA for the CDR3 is TGCGCCAGCACGGGCGGGACTTACTCCTACGAGCAGTACTTC. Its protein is CASTGGTYSYEQYF.

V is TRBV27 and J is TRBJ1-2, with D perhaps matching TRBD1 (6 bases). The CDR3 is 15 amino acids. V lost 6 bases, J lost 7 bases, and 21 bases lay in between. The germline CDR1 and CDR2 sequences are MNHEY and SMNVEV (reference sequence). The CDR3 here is CASSPSGGSLVGYTF. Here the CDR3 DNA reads TGTGCCAGCAGCCCTTCGGGGGGCTCCCTGGTTGGCTACACCTTC.

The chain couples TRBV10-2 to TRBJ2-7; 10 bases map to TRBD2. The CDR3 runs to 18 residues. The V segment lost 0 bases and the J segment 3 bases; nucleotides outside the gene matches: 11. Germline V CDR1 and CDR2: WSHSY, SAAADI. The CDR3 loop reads CASSESRSGRKRNYEQYF. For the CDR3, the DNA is TGCGCCAGCAGTGAGTCGCGTAGCGGGAGGAAGAGGAACTACGAGCAGTACTTC.

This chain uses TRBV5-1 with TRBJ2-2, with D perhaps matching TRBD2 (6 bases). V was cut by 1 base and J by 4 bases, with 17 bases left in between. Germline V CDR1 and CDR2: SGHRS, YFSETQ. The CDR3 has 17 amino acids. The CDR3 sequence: CASSLWPTGVGTGELFF. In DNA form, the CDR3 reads TGCGCCAGCAGCTTGTGGCCAACGGGAGTGGGCACCGGGGAGCTGTTTTTT.

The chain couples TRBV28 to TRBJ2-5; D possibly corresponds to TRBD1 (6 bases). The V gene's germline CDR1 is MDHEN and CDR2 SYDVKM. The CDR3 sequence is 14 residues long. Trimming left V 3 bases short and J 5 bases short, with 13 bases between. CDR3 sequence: CASSFQGRGETQYF. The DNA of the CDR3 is TGTGCCAGCAGTTTCCAGGGGCGCGGGGAGACCCAGTACTTC.

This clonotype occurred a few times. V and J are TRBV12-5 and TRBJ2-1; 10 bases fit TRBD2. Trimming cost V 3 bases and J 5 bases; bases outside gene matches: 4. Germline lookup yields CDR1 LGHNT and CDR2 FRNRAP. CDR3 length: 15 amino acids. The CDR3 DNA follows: TGTGCTAGTGGTTTTCAGCTAGCGGGGGACAATGAGCAGTTCTTC. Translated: CASGFQLAGDNEQFF.

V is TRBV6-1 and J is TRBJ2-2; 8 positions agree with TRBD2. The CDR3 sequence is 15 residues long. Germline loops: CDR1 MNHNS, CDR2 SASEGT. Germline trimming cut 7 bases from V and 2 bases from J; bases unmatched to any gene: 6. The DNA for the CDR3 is TGTGCCAGCATCGTGACTAGCGTAAACACCGGGGAGCTGTTTTTT. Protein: CASIVTSVNTGELFF.

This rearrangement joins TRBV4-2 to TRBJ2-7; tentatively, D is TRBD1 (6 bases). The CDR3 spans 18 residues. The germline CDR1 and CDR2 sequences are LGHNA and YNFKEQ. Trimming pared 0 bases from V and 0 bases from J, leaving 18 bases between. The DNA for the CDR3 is TGTGCCAGCAGCCAAGAGGGGGCGGCGGAGCCCCTCTCCTACGAGCAGTACTTC. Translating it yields CASSQEGAAEPLSYEQYF.

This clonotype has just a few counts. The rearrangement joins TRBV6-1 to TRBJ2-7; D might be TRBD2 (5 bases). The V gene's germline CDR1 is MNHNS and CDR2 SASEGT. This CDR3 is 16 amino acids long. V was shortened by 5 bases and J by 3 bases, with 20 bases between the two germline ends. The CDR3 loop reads CASSRYRERVGYEQYF. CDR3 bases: TGTGCCAGCAGTCGATACCGTGAGAGGGTCGGCTACGAGCAGTACTTC.

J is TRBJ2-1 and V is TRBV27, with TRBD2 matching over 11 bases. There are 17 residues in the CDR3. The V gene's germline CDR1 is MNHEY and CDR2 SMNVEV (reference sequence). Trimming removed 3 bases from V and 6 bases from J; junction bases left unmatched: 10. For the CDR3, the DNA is TGTGCCAGCAGTTTGCGGGGGGCGACTAGCGGGATCAATGAGCAGTTCTTC. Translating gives CASSLRGATSGINEQFF.

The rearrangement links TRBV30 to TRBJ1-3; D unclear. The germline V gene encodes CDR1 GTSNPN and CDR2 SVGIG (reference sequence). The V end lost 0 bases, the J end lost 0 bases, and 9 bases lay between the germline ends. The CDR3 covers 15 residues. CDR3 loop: CAWSVDGNSGNTIYF. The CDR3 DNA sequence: TGTGCCTGGAGTGTGGACGGCAACTCTGGAAACACCATATATTTT.

In nucleotides, the CDR3 is TGTGCCATCAGCGGGACAGACCCTAGGAACACCGGGGAGCTGTTTTTT. Its translation: CAISGTDPRNTGELFF. The chain links TRBV10-3 to TRBJ2-2, with 7 bases identical to TRBD1. The CDR3 sequence is 16 residues long. After removal of 6 bases from V and 1 base from J, the junction contained 8 bases not matched to a gene. CDR1 and CDR2 (germline): ENHRY, SYGVKD.

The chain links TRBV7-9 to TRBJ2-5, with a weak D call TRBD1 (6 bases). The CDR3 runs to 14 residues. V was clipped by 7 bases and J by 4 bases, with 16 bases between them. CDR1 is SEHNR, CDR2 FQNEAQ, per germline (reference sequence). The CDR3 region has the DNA TGTGCCAGCAACCCCACAGGGAAGCGAGAGACCCAGTACTTC. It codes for CASNPTGKRETQYF.